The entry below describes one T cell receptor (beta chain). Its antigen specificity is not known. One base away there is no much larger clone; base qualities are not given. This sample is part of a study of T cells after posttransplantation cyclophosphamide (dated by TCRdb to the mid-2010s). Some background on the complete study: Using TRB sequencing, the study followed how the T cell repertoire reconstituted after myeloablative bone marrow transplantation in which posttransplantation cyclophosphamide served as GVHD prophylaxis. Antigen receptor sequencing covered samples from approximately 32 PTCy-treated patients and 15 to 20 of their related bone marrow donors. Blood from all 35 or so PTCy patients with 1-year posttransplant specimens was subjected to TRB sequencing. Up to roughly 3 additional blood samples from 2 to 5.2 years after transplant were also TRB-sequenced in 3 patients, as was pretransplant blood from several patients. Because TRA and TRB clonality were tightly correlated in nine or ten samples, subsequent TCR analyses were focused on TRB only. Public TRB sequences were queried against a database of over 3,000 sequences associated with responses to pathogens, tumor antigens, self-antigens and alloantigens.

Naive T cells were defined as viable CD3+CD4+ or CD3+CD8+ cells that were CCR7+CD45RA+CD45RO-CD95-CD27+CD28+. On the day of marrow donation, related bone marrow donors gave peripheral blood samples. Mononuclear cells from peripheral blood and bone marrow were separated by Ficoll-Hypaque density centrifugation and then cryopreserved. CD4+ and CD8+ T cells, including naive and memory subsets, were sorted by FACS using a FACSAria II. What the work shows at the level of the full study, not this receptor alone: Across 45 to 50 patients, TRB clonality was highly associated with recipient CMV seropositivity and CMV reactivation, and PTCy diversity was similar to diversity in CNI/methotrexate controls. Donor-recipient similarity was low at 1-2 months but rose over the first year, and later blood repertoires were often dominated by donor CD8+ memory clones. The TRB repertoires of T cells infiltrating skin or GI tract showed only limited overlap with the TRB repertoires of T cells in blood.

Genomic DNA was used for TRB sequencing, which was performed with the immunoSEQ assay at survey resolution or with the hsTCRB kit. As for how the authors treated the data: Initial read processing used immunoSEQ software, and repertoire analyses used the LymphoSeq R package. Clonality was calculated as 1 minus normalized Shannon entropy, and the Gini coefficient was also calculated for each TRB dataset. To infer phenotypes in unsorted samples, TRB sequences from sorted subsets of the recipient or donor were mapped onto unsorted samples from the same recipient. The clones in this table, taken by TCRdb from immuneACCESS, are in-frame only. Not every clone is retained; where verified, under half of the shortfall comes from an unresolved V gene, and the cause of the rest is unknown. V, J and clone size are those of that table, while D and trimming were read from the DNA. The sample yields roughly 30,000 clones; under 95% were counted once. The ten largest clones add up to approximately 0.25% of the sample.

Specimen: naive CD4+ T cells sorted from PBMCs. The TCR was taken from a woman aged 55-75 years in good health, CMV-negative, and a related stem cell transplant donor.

The CDR3 protein: CASSPRDFLSETQYF. The DNA sequence is TGTGCCAGCAGCCCTAGAGACTTTCTATCGGAGACCCAGTACTTC. The sequence joins TRBV9 to TRBJ2-5; the D gene assignment is ambiguous. The germline V gene encodes CDR1 SGDLS and CDR2 YYNGEE. V is cut by 4 bases and J by 5 bases, and the space between the germline ends is 18 bases. The CDR3 runs 15 amino acids, cysteine and phenylalanine included. This entry keeps only the CDR3 DNA: 45 bases, framed from base 1.